The 21 T cell receptor beta chains below all came from one sample that was sequenced in a study of T-cell memory formation after mild COVID-19. MiXCR, applied by TCRdb to the 5' RACE reads, yields one record per CDR3 protein. The data hold 360,000 or so distinct CDR3 sequences, with 28% observed a single time. Sequenced: PBMCs or a T cell subset sorted from them (not recorded which). The receptors stem from an adult woman who had mild COVID-19 (a few samples of this study predate the infection). Cell type and time point are not known.

This clonotype was seen a few times. The chain has TRBV6-1 and TRBJ1-2; no reliable D call. The CDR3 sequence is 13 residues long. Germline V lookup: CDR1 MNHNS, CDR2 SASEGT. V was cut by 1 base and J by 2 bases, with 5 bases left in between. CDR3 sequence (DNA): TGTGCCAGCAGTGAAGGGCGGAACTATGGCTACACCTTC. The encoded protein is CASSEGRNYGYTF.

The chain links TRBV6-5 to TRBJ2-2; D is possibly TRBD1 or TRBD2 (6 bases each). Trimming shortened V by 2 bases and J by 6 bases, and 10 bases separated the two germline ends. CDR1 is MNHEY, CDR2 SVGAGI, per germline. The CDR3 runs 14 residues. CDR3 loop: CASSYEGEAGELFF. For the CDR3, the DNA is TGTGCCAGCAGTTACGAGGGGGAGGCCGGGGAGCTGTTTTTT.

This clonotype was picked up a small number of times. CDR3 protein: CASSLVPDLSGNTIYF. CDR3 nucleotide sequence: TGCGCCAGCAGCTTGGTTCCCGACCTCTCTGGAAACACCATATATTTT. This sequence joins TRBV5-1 and TRBJ1-3; no reliable D call. V was clipped by 0 bases and J by 0 bases, with 10 bases between them. This CDR3 is 16 amino acids long. CDR1 and CDR2 from the germline V gene are SGHRS and YFSETQ.

The V and J genes are TRBV4-1 and TRBJ2-2; tentatively, D is TRBD1 or TRBD2 (5 bases each). Germline CDR1 reads MGHRA; CDR2 reads YSYEKL. This CDR3 comprises 16 residues. V was shortened by 4 bases and J by 4 bases, with 16 bases between the two germline ends. The CDR3 nucleotides read TGCGCCAGCAGCCCTTCCTCATTGGGGGTCACCGGGGAGCTGTTTTTT. Amino acids: CASSPSSLGVTGELFF.

This clonotype was detected ten times or more. V usage is TRBV7-9 and J usage is TRBJ2-2; D gene ambiguous. Per germline, CDR1 SEHNR and CDR2 FQNEAQ (reference sequence). V shed 2 bases and J shed 2 bases, with 6 bases lying between them. The CDR3 length is 14 residues. This CDR3 is CASSLSGNTGELFF. CDR3 coding DNA: TGTGCCAGCAGCTTAAGTGGAAACACCGGGGAGCTGTTTTTT.

This clonotype came up a few times. The chain uses TRBV28 and TRBJ2-7, with a possible D match to TRBD1 (7 bases). Trimming left V 2 bases short and J 9 bases short, with 14 bases between. CDR3 length: 13 amino acids. Germline lookup yields CDR1 MDHEN and CDR2 SYDVKM. The DNA of the CDR3 is TGTGCCAGCAGTTTACTTACGGGGGACAGGCAGTACTTC. Protein product: CASSLLTGDRQYF.

This clonotype has just a few counts. The V call is TRBV3-1, the J call TRBJ1-6; D remains ambiguous. CDR3 length: 13 residues. Deletions cut 1 base from V and 8 bases from J, with 6 bases between. CDR1 and CDR2 from the germline V gene are LGHDT and YNNKEL (reference sequence). Written as DNA, the CDR3 is TGTGCCAGCAGCCAAGTAGAGGATTCACCCCTCCACTTT. Its protein is CASSQVEDSPLHF.

This clonotype was found a few times. The chain has TRBV7-2 and TRBJ2-2; 10 bases align to TRBD1. Germline lookup yields CDR1 SGHTA and CDR2 FQGNSA. The CDR3 extends over 16 amino acids. J lost 4 bases, V lost 3 bases, and 5 bases had no gene match. The CDR3 loop is CASSLTGGGATGELFF. For the CDR3, the DNA is TGTGCCAGCAGCTTGACAGGGGGCGGTGCCACCGGGGAGCTGTTTTTT. Full variable domain (missing parts from reference TRBV7-2 and TRBJ2-2): GAGVSQSPSNKVTEKGKDVELRCDPISGHTALYWYRQSLGQGLEFLIYFQGNSAPDKSGLPSDRFSAERTGGSVSTLTIQRTQQEDSAVYLCASSLTGGGATGELFFGEGSRLTVL.

This chain links TRBV6-1 with TRBJ1-1; D is undetermined. This CDR3 has 13 amino acids. Germline-derived CDR1 and CDR2 are MNHNS and SASEGT. V was clipped by 3 bases and J by 2 bases, with 7 bases between them. The CDR3 DNA is TGTGCCAGCAGTGATTTGGTAAACACTGAAGCTTTCTTT. This sequence encodes CASSDLVNTEAFF.

The chain uses TRBV15 and TRBJ2-1; 14 positions match TRBD2. Germline CDR1 reads LNHNV; CDR2 reads YYDKDF (reference sequence). J was trimmed by 8 bases and V by 8 bases; bases with no gene match: 5. This CDR3 has 14 residues. CDR3 sequence reads: CATSGTSGSDEQFF. CDR3 nucleotide sequence: TGTGCCACCTCCGGGACTAGCGGGAGTGATGAGCAGTTCTTC.

This clonotype appeared a few times. The chain recombines TRBV18 with TRBJ2-7; TRBD2 aligns across 7 bases. V shed 3 bases, J shed 2 bases, and the junction held 7 bases outside the gene matches. CDR3 size: 15 residues. From germline, CDR1 is KGHSH and CDR2 LQKENI. The CDR3 region is CASSPAWEGTYEQYF. CDR3 DNA sequence: TGTGCCAGCTCACCTGCTTGGGAGGGAACCTACGAGCAGTACTTC.

This clonotype was seen a few times. This chain connects TRBV6-2 or TRBV6-3 to TRBJ2-7; D gene ambiguous. The CDR3 runs to 16 residues. Per germline, CDR1 MNHEY and CDR2 SVGEGT. Trimming took 2 bases from V and 1 from J, leaving 15 bases between them. The chain's CDR3 is CASSYRPGTTSYEQYF. CDR3 DNA sequence: TGTGCCAGCAGTTACCGCCCGGGCACGACTTCCTACGAGCAGTACTTC.

This clonotype was seen more than once but under ten times. The chain carries TRBV5-1 and TRBJ2-7; TRBD2 is a possible D gene (6 bases). Trimming stripped 4 bases from V and 0 bases from J, with 11 bases between. The germline V gene encodes CDR1 SGHRS and CDR2 YFSETQ. The CDR3 is 14 amino acids. In nucleotides, the CDR3 is TGCGCCAGCAGCCAGGACTACTTCTCCTACGAGCAGTACTTC. It yields the protein CASSQDYFSYEQYF. Filled out from reference TRBV5-1 and TRBJ2-7, the complete variable domain reads KAGVTQTPRYLIKTRGQQVTLSCSPISGHRSVSWYQQTPGQGLQFLFEYFSETQRNKGNFPGRFSGRQFSNSRSEMNVSTLELGDSALYLCASSQDYFSYEQYFGPGTRLTVT.

This clonotype was recorded many times. V usage is TRBV12-3 or TRBV12-4 and J usage is TRBJ2-1; D is unresolved. V lost 5 bases to trimming and J lost 7 bases, with 9 bases between them. The CDR3 totals 12 residues. The CDR3: CASSLGPNEQFF. The DNA of the CDR3 is TGTGCCAGCAGTCTAGGCCCGAATGAGCAGTTCTTC.

The chain uses TRBV7-3 and TRBJ2-3; D could derive from TRBD1 or TRBD2 (5 bases each). V was shortened by 5 bases and J by 1 base, with 19 bases between the two germline ends. The germline gives CDR1 SGHTA, CDR2 FQGTGA. The CDR3 has 17 amino acids. CDR3: CASSPGAPGSRTDTQYF. CDR3 nucleotides: TGTGCCAGCAGCCCCGGGGCCCCAGGGTCTCGCACAGATACGCAGTATTTT. Looking up the rest from reference TRBV7-3 and TRBJ2-3 gives the full variable domain: GAGVSQTPSNKVTEKGKYVELRCDPISGHTALYWYRQSLGQGPEFLIYFQGTGAADDSGLPNDRFFAVRPEGSVSTLKIQRTERGDSAVYLCASSPGAPGSRTDTQYFGPGTRLTVL.

This clonotype was observed a handful of times. The chain carries TRBV7-2 and TRBJ2-5; TRBD1 is a possible D gene (8 bases). Trimming left V 4 bases short and J 4 bases short, with 13 bases between. The CDR3 runs 14 residues. CDR1 SGHTA and CDR2 FQGNSA come from the germline V gene. CDR3 amino acids: CASSWGGQVETQYF. The CDR3 nucleotides are TGTGCCAGCAGCTGGGGGGGACAGGTAGAGACCCAGTACTTC.

The chain uses TRBV5-1 and TRBJ2-7; a weak D match, TRBD1 (7 bases). The length of the CDR3 is 15 residues. Germline CDR1 and CDR2: SGHRS and YFSETQ. Trimming left V 3 bases short and J 5 bases short, with 18 bases between. The CDR3 DNA reads TGCGCCAGCAGCTCCGGGACAGAGGGGACTGACGAGCAGTACTTC. Protein sequence: CASSSGTEGTDEQYF.

This clonotype has only a few counts. The V gene is TRBV7-9, the J gene TRBJ1-1, with 9 bases lining up with TRBD1. Germline trimming cut 5 bases from V and 0 bases from J; bases unmatched to any gene: 13. Germline lookup yields CDR1 SEHNR and CDR2 FQNEAQ (reference sequence). The length of the CDR3 is 18 residues. CDR3 sequence: CASSEYGQGRGMNTEAFF. The DNA for the CDR3 is TGTGCCAGCAGCGAGTACGGACAGGGGCGGGGTATGAACACTGAAGCTTTCTTT.

The J gene is TRBJ1-5, the V gene TRBV2; TRBD1 aligns across 7 bases. The V gene's germline CDR1 is SNHLY and CDR2 FYNNEI. The CDR3 length is 14 residues. The junction had 1 base not matched to a gene; V was cut back by 1 base and J by 4 bases. The CDR3: CASSEVQGNQPQHF. In DNA, the CDR3 is TGTGCCAGCAGTGAAGTACAGGGGAATCAGCCCCAGCATTTT.

This clonotype was seen once. This chain connects TRBV12-3 or TRBV12-4 to TRBJ2-3; 10 nucleotides line up with TRBD2. The CDR3 contains 17 residues. Trimming removed 2 bases from V and 5 bases from J; junction bases left unmatched: 10. The CDR3 DNA sequence: TGTGCCAGCAGTTTATCGACGTTAGCTAGCGGGGGAGATACGCAGTATTTT. The encoded protein is CASSLSTLASGGDTQYF.

The chain carries TRBV7-9 and TRBJ1-2; 7 positions agree with TRBD1. The CDR3 extends over 14 amino acids. The V gene's germline CDR1 is SEHNR and CDR2 FQNEAQ (reference sequence). The V segment lost 6 bases and the J segment 2 bases; nucleotides outside the gene matches: 6. The DNA for the CDR3 is TGTGCCAGCAGGTACGACAGGGAGAACTATGGCTACACCTTC. This sequence encodes CASRYDRENYGYTF.